This TCR beta chain was recovered during a study of cytomegalovirus exposure and HLA in healthy donors. Findings and caveats of the study: Testing in vitro showed a few CMV-associated chains specific for CMV antigens. According to the study, roughly 160 TCR beta chains were cytomegalovirus-associated.

Repertoires were generated with immunoSEQ multiplex PCR, while TCRdb's copy carries only in-frame clones and drops some. The table lists over 100,000 clones, roughly 88% of them singletons. The CDR3 has 14 amino acids. The germline gives CDR1 SGHTA, CDR2 FQGTGA. V lost 5 bases to trimming and J lost 4 bases; unmatched junction nucleotides: 5. Notes on this clone: Its antigen is not known.

Sequenced input: PBMCs. The clonotype originates from a woman aged 18-35 years in good health and CMV-seropositive. The chain recombines TRBV7-3 with TRBJ1-1; 9 bases are a match to TRBD1. The CDR3 protein is CASSGTGSGTEAFF. The CDR3 coding sequence is TGTGCCAGCAGCGGGACAGGGTCGGGCACTGAAGCTTTCTTT.